Shown below are 5 T cell receptor beta chains from a single sample sequenced in a study of cytomegalovirus exposure and HLA in healthy donors. The study ran its PCR with 60 Vbeta and 13 Jbeta primers. Profiled with immunoSEQ multiplex PCR; TCRdb holds only in-frame clones, not every one. The sample contains about 160,000 clones, 60% to 80% of which appear only once. Sequencing was carried out using PBMCs. The receptor source for this set is a man in his late teens or twenties in good health and CMV-seropositive.

The V gene is TRBV9, the J gene TRBJ1-2; 9 bases match TRBD1. Germline V gives CDR1 SGDLS, CDR2 YYNGEE. With 4 bases clipped from V and 5 bases from J, the junction kept 12 bases outside the gene matches. This CDR3 is 16 amino acids long. The CDR3 sequence: CASSLRTGVGLYGYTF. CDR3 DNA sequence: TGTGCCAGCAGCCTACGGACAGGGGTTGGTCTGTATGGCTACACCTTC.

This chain uses TRBV2 with TRBJ1-2; unclear D gene. CDR1 and CDR2 from the germline V gene are SNHLY and FYNNEI. Trimming took off 6 bases at V and 8 bases at J, with 16 bases between the two ends. CDR3 size: 13 residues. CDR3: CASSLRLIGGYTF. DNA of the CDR3: TGTGCCAGCAGCCTTAGATTGATCGGGGGCTACACCTTC.

J is TRBJ2-1 and V is TRBV7-8; 14 nucleotides line up with TRBD2. V lost 5 bases to trimming and J lost 8 bases; unmatched junction nucleotides: 8. This CDR3 is 16 amino acids long. Germline CDR1 and CDR2: SGHVS and FQNEAQ. The CDR3 protein is CASSPGTSGGGHEQFF. CDR3 DNA sequence: TGTGCCAGCAGCCCAGGGACTAGCGGGGGAGGTCATGAGCAGTTCTTC. Filled out from reference TRBV7-8 and TRBJ2-1, the complete variable domain reads GAGVSQSPRYKVAKRGQDVALRCDPISGHVSLFWYQQALGQGPEFLTYFQNEAQLDKSGLPSDRFFAERPEGSVSTLKIQRTQQEDSAVYLCASSPGTSGGGHEQFFGPGTRLTVL.

The chain employs TRBV6-5 and TRBJ2-7; 11 nucleotides line up with TRBD2. The CDR3 extends over 15 amino acids. V was pared by 4 bases and J by 0 bases, with 2 bases of the junction left unmatched. In germline, CDR1 is MNHEY, CDR2 SVGAGI. CDR3 sequence (DNA): TGTGCCAGCAGTTTAGGACTAGCGGGCTCCTACGAGCAGTACTTC. This codes for CASSLGLAGSYEQYF.

The chain uses TRBV12-5 and TRBJ2-7, with 8 bases aligning to TRBD1. The germline CDR1 and CDR2 sequences are LGHNT and FRNRAP. The CDR3 is 13 amino acids. Trimming cost V 5 bases and J 4 bases; bases outside gene matches: 4. This CDR3 reads CASGKDRVYEQYF. CDR3 DNA: TGTGCTAGTGGTAAGGACAGGGTTTACGAGCAGTACTTC.